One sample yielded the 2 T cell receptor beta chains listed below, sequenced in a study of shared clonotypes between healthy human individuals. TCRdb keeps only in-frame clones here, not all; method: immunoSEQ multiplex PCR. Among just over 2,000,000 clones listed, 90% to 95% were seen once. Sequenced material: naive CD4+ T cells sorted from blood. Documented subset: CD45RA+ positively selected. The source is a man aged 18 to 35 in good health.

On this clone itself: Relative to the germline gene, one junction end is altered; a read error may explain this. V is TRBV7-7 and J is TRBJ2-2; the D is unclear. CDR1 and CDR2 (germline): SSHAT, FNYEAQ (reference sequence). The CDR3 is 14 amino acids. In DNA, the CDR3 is TGTGCTAGCAGCTTATGGGAGAACACCGGGGAGCTGTTTTTT. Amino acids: CASSLWENTGELFF.

In nucleotides, the CDR3 is TGTGCCAGCAGCTTCACTAGCGGGAGAACCCACAATGAGCAGTTCTTC. Protein: CASSFTSGRTHNEQFF. V and J are TRBV5-4 and TRBJ2-1, with TRBD2 matching over 11 bases. Looked up from germline, CDR1 is SGHNT and CDR2 is YYREEE (reference sequence). CDR3 length: 16 residues. V shed 2 bases, J shed 5 bases, and the junction held 6 bases outside the gene matches.